This T cell receptor beta chain was profiled in a study of blood T cell repertoires in COVID-19. In the study overall: From the United States, Italy and Spain came samples of acute and convalescent COVID-19.

Germline V gives CDR1 SGHNT, CDR2 YYREEE (reference sequence). V dropped 4 bases and J dropped 7; count of bases not matched to a gene: 9. The CDR3 spans 14 residues. How the authors handled the data: For nucleated cells, counts were estimated from reference gene primer amplification. Using immunoSEQ multiplex PCR, the repertoire was profiled, and TCRdb retains in-frame clones only, with some absent. V and J calls plus clone size are reproduced from that table; the DNA served to infer D and trimming. The sample yields about 180,000 clones, roughly nine tenths seen once. The source material was peripheral blood. The sequence derives from a man between 18 and 29 years old who had recovered from COVID-19. The V and J genes are TRBV5-4 and TRBJ2-7, with TRBD1 identical over 9 bases. The CDR3 loop is CASSPRDRDWEQYF. The DNA of the CDR3 is TGTGCCAGCAGCCCGCGGGACAGGGACTGGGAGCAGTACTTC.